Listed below are T cell receptor beta chains from one sample, sequenced in a study of cytomegalovirus exposure and HLA in healthy donors. TCRdb's copy holds only in-frame clones and misses some; the assay was immunoSEQ multiplex PCR. The sample includes 150,000 to 200,000 clones, 80% to 90% of them seen just once. Sequencing was done on a sample of PBMCs. All receptors come from a man aged 18 to 30 in good health and CMV-seropositive. Both conserved end residues are part of each CDR3. D genes are given only for firm matches. Clone size is shown for a subset of rows, as once, few, many or a class of expanded clone.

D	V	J	size	CDR3	DNA
NA	TRBV7-2	TRBJ2-6	NA	CASSSRGGGANVLTF	TGTGCCAGCAGCTCTAGGGGGGGCGGGGCCAACGTCCTGACTTTC
TRBD2	TRBV12-5	TRBJ2-2	NA	CASGFWTSGLFTGELFF	TGTGCTAGTGGTTTTTGGACTAGCGGGCTCTTCACCGGGGAGCTGTTTTTT
TRBD2	TRBV6-8	TRBJ2-5	NA	CARVAGGPQETQYF	TGTGCCAGGGTAGCGGGGGGGCCCCAAGAGACCCAGTACTTC
NA	TRBV4-1	TRBJ1-5	NA	CASSLQQGSGQPQHF	TGCGCCAGCAGCCTCCAGCAGGGGAGTGGTCAGCCCCAGCATTTT
TRBD2	TRBV15	TRBJ2-3	few	CATSRGLAVETDTQYF	TGTGCCACCAGCAGAGGACTAGCGGTAGAAACAGATACGCAGTATTTT
TRBD1	TRBV6-1	TRBJ2-7	once	CAAQGAHEQYF	TGTGCCGCCCAGGGGGCCCACGAGCAGTACTTC
NA	TRBV30	TRBJ1-4	NA	CAWDTATNEKLFF	TGTGCCTGGGATACGGCAACTAATGAAAAACTGTTTTTT
TRBD1	TRBV19	TRBJ2-7	NA	CASSSGQGYYEQYF	TGTGCCAGTAGTTCGGGACAGGGCTACTACGAGCAGTACTTC
TRBD2	TRBV9	TRBJ2-7	NA	CASSVGLADVWQYF	TGTGCCAGCAGCGTCGGACTAGCTGACGTTTGGCAGTACTTC
NA	TRBV6-5	TRBJ1-5	NA	CASSYSDLRGNQPQHF	TGTGCCAGCAGTTACTCTGACTTGAGGGGCAATCAGCCCCAGCATTTT
TRBD2	TRBV7-8	TRBJ2-5	NA	CASSLAVLAGGKETQYF	TGTGCCAGCAGCTTAGCGGTCTTAGCGGGGGGCAAAGAGACCCAGTACTTC
TRBD1	TRBV6-5	TRBJ1-2	NA	CASSYLTGGEGGYTF	TGTGCCAGCAGTTACCTGACAGGGGGAGAAGGTGGCTACACCTTC
NA	TRBV4-3	TRBJ2-1	NA	CASSQQPSAEQFF	TGCGCCAGCAGCCAGCAACCTAGCGCTGAGCAGTTCTTC
NA	TRBV9	TRBJ2-2	NA	CASSVQGGNTGELFF	TGTGCCAGCAGCGTGCAGGGTGGGAACACCGGGGAGCTGTTTTTT
TRBD1	TRBV5-5	TRBJ1-2	NA	CASSHYREGARYGYTF	TGTGCCAGCAGCCACTATAGAGAGGGGGCGCGGTATGGCTACACCTTC
NA	TRBV11-2	TRBJ2-7	NA	CASSLTRGTGRAHEQYF	TGTGCCAGCAGCCTGACCCGAGGAACAGGGAGGGCCCACGAGCAGTACTTC
NA	TRBV9	TRBJ2-3	NA	CASSVRGPQDTQYF	TGTGCCAGCAGCGTGCGGGGCCCCCAGGATACGCAGTATTTT
TRBD2	TRBV7-2	TRBJ2-1	NA	CASSFSGGGYNEQFF	TGTGCCAGCAGCTTTAGCGGGGGGGGATACAATGAGCAGTTCTTC
TRBD2	TRBV27	TRBJ2-7	NA	CASSLGPSSGGLEQYF	TGTGCCAGCAGTTTGGGGCCCAGTAGCGGGGGTCTCGAGCAGTACTTC
TRBD2	TRBV5-1	TRBJ2-3	NA	CASRNSGGAFTQYF	TGCGCCAGCAGAAATAGCGGGGGGGCGTTTACGCAGTATTTT
TRBD2	TRBV19	TRBJ2-1	NA	CASSTSLGGNEQFF	TGTGCCAGTAGTACCTCCTTGGGGGGGAATGAGCAGTTCTTC
NA	TRBV9	TRBJ1-2	NA	CASSVEGATNYGYTF	TGTGCCAGCAGCGTAGAAGGAGCGACTAACTATGGCTACACCTTC
TRBD1	TRBV5-1	TRBJ2-7	NA	CASSSWDRPYEQYF	TGCGCCAGCAGCTCGTGGGACAGACCTTACGAGCAGTACTTC
TRBD1	TRBV7-8	TRBJ1-5	NA	CASSYRGRKPQHF	TGTGCCAGCAGCTACAGGGGGCGGAAGCCCCAGCATTTT
TRBD1	TRBV19	TRBJ2-7	NA	CASSAQTGFEYEQYF	TGTGCCAGTAGTGCCCAGACAGGGTTCGAGTACGAGCAGTACTTC
TRBD1	TRBV5-1	TRBJ1-3	NA	CASSPDRGPGNTIYF	TGCGCCAGCAGCCCAGACAGGGGGCCTGGAAACACCATATATTTT
TRBD2	TRBV7-2	TRBJ2-4	NA	CASSLPSGGLAKNIQYF	TGTGCCAGCAGCTTACCTAGCGGGGGGCTAGCCAAAAACATTCAGTACTTC
TRBD1	TRBV19	TRBJ2-6	NA	CASIQDRAGANVLTF	TGTGCCAGTATCCAAGACAGGGCTGGGGCCAACGTCCTGACTTTC
NA	TRBV2	TRBJ2-3	NA	CASKSLGGGPSSDTQYF	TGTGCCAGCAAGTCTTTAGGCGGGGGCCCATCCTCAGATACGCAGTATTTT
NA	TRBV4-1	TRBJ1-4	few	CASSQAHNEKLFF	TGCGCCAGCAGCCAAGCACATAATGAAAAACTGTTTTTT
TRBD1	TRBV4-1	TRBJ2-7	NA	CASSQDEGAGYEQYF	TGCGCCAGCAGCCAAGACGAGGGGGCAGGATACGAGCAGTACTTC
NA	TRBV7-3	TRBJ1-1	NA	CASRLGAEYTEAFF	TGTGCCAGCAGATTAGGGGCGGAGTACACTGAAGCTTTCTTT
NA	TRBV5-4	TRBJ2-5	NA	CASSLQGHQETQYF	TGTGCCAGCAGCTTGCAGGGCCACCAAGAGACCCAGTACTTC